This T cell receptor beta chain was captured by sequencing in a study of control samples from healthy donors and cancer patients. This table comes from immunoSEQ multiplex PCR, and its TCRdb copy is limited to in-frame clones, with some not included. Of some 14,000 clones in the sample, approximately 80% were seen once. This CDR3 region has 13 residues. Germline CDR1 PRHDT, CDR2 FYEKMQ (reference sequence). The ends were cut back, 0 bases at V and 3 bases at J, with 6 bases in the middle. The specimen was formalin-fixed, paraffin-embedded tissue. The clonotype originates from a female donor with lung cancer. This chain joins TRBV13 and TRBJ2-7; no clear D. The CDR3 DNA follows: TGTGCCAGCAGCTTAGGACGGATCTACGAGCAGTACTTC. Protein sequence: CASSLGRIYEQYF.